This TCR beta chain was sequenced for a study of T cell repertoires in cytomegalovirus infection. Study background: Public signatures in TCR beta pointed to CMV infection and matching HLA type. Study findings and constraints: Carriers of CMV plus the relevant HLA were identified by cumulative public TCR beta family frequency. Across the ex vivo response, the dominant clonotypes were HLA-C-restricted CMV-specific TCR beta clonotypes.

A single record per CDR3 protein comes from TCRdb applying MiXCR to the reads. The sample contains about 70,000 distinct CDR3 sequences, approximately 22% of which appear only once. This clonotype was observed at least ten times. Its antigen is as yet unknown. This TCR came from a human donor in good health (CMV status not recorded). Some clones in this sample may be carry-over from other donors' samples. This specimen consisted of CD8+ T cells from cultured PBMCs, obtained from culture after CMV antigen stimulation.

The CDR3 reads CASSLDVYEQYF. CDR3 nucleotides: TGTGCCAGCAGCTTGGACGTCTACGAGCAGTACTTC. The chain has TRBV7-9 and TRBJ2-7; D is ambiguous. Germline lookup yields CDR1 SEHNR and CDR2 FQNEAQ (reference sequence). V shed 3 bases and J shed 3 bases, with 6 bases lying between them. CDR3 size: 12 residues.